This T cell receptor (beta chain) was captured by sequencing in a study of cytomegalovirus exposure and HLA in healthy donors. Findings and limits, study-wide: Accurate predictions that matched the HLA-A and HLA-B alleles of most subjects were reportedly made from TCR beta sequences. It was confirmed in vitro that three of the CMV-associated chains were specific for CMV antigens.

After removal of 1 base from V and 9 bases from J, the junction contained 5 bases not matched to a gene. In germline, CDR1 is SGHRS, CDR2 YFSETQ. The CDR3 contains 14 residues. This clone was detected only once. Its antigen is not known. It was with 60 Vbeta and 13 Jbeta primers that the PCR ran. Profiled with immunoSEQ multiplex PCR; TCRdb holds only in-frame clones, not every one. The profile shows 150,000 to 200,000 clones, 80% to 90% of them singletons. This clonotype was sampled from a man aged 18 to 30 in good health and CMV-seropositive. The chain combines TRBV5-1 with TRBJ2-1, with 9 bases identical to TRBD1. What was sequenced was PBMCs. CDR3: CASSLPGTGSEQFF. The CDR3 bases are TGCGCCAGCAGCTTGCCCGGGACAGGGTCTGAGCAGTTCTTC.